This TCR beta chain was sequenced for a study of blood T cell repertoires in COVID-19. Data came from immunoSEQ multiplex PCR; TCRdb stores just in-frame clones and leaves some out. The table includes about 270,000 clones, 80% to 95% detected once. The CDR3 has 14 amino acids. V lost 4 bases, J lost 6 bases, and 5 bases stayed unmatched. Per germline, CDR1 SGHVS and CDR2 FQNEAQ. This clonotype was sampled from a man aged 35-49 years who had been exposed to COVID-19. Sequencing used PBMCs or T cells enriched from blood (not recorded which). The chain has TRBV7-8 and TRBJ2-1; 8 bases agree with TRBD1. CDR3 nucleotide sequence: TGTGCCAGCAGCTCTAGACAGGGGTTCAATGAGCAGTTCTTC. It is translated as CASSSRQGFNEQFF.